The rows below give T cell receptor beta chains drawn from one sample of a study of cytomegalovirus exposure and HLA in healthy donors. Sequencing was performed with immunoSEQ multiplex PCR; in TCRdb, only in-frame clones are kept and a portion is missing. The sample lists 95,000 to 100,000 clones; under 80% were seen once. Source material: PBMCs. These TCRs come from a man between 40 and 49 years old in good health and CMV-seronegative. Both conserved end residues are part of each CDR3. The order of the fields is J gene, D gene, V gene, clone size, CDR3 protein, CDR3 DNA. D genes are given only for firm matches. Not every row has a clone size; where given, it reads once, few, many or a size class.

J: TRBJ1-1
D: .
V: TRBV27
size: .
CDR3: CASSTRGKAFF
DNA: TGTGCCAGCAGTACCCGGGGAAAAGCTTTCTTT

J: TRBJ2-5
D: TRBD2
V: TRBV5-6
size: .
CDR3: CASSFTGTGGETQYF
DNA: TGTGCCAGCAGCTTTACCGGGACGGGAGGAGAGACCCAGTACTTC

J: TRBJ2-4
D: TRBD2
V: TRBV15
size: few
CDR3: CATSRDLSKASGALAKNIQYF
DNA: TGTGCCACCAGCAGAGATCTGTCGAAGGCTAGCGGGGCTCTAGCCAAAAACATTCAGTACTTC

J: TRBJ2-1
D: .
V: TRBV7-6
size: once
CDR3: CASSLLRRDVYNEQFF
DNA: TGTGCCAGCAGCTTATTAAGGAGGGATGTCTACAATGAGCAGTTCTTC

J: TRBJ2-1
D: TRBD1
V: TRBV11-2
size: few
CDR3: CASSLAFRGLSEQFF
DNA: TGTGCCAGCAGCTTAGCTTTCAGGGGGTTGAGTGAGCAGTTCTTC

J: TRBJ2-7
D: TRBD1
V: TRBV10-1
size: .
CDR3: CASSSGTGALPYEQYF
DNA: TGCGCCAGCAGTAGCGGGACAGGGGCCCTCCCCTACGAGCAGTACTTC

J: TRBJ2-1
D: TRBD2
V: TRBV6-1
size: few
CDR3: CAYRLAGNNEQFF
DNA: TGTGCCTATCGGCTAGCGGGAAACAATGAGCAGTTCTTC

J: TRBJ1-6
D: TRBD1
V: TRBV5-4
size: few
CDR3: CASSLAGTGSNSPLHF
DNA: TGTGCCAGCAGCTTGGCCGGGACAGGGAGTAATTCACCCCTCCACTTT

J: TRBJ2-5
D: TRBD2
V: TRBV2
size: few
CDR3: CASKRLAGFSGRETQYF
DNA: TGTGCCAGCAAGAGACTAGCGGGATTTTCCGGGAGGGAGACCCAGTACTTC

J: TRBJ2-7
D: .
V: TRBV10-3
size: .
CDR3: CAISAERGPHEQYF
DNA: TGTGCCATCAGCGCTGAACGAGGGCCGCACGAGCAGTACTTC

J: TRBJ1-2
D: .
V: TRBV21-1
size: .
CDR3: CASSNLTKDSPNGYTF
DNA: TGTGCCAGCAGCAACCTCACGAAGGACAGCCCTAATGGCTACACCTTC

J: TRBJ1-5
D: TRBD1
V: TRBV27
size: .
CDR3: CASKPGTGGLGNSPPQHF
DNA: TGTGCCAGCAAACCCGGGACAGGGGGTCTGGGCAACTCTCCGCCCCAGCATTTT

J: TRBJ1-2
D: .
V: TRBV30
size: once
CDR3: CAWSQESQYGYTF
DNA: TGTGCCTGGAGTCAGGAATCCCAATATGGCTACACCTTC

J: TRBJ2-2
D: .
V: TRBV12-5
size: .
CDR3: CASGSYTGELFF
DNA: TGTGCTAGTGGTTCGTACACCGGGGAGCTGTTTTTT

J: TRBJ1-2
D: .
V: TRBV19
size: .
CDR3: CASSIWQGYGYTF
DNA: TGTGCCAGTAGTATCTGGCAGGGCTATGGCTACACCTTC

J: TRBJ2-3
D: TRBD2
V: TRBV29-1
size: few
CDR3: CSVGLAGAIDTQYF
DNA: TGCAGCGTTGGGCTAGCGGGAGCCATAGATACGCAGTATTTT

J: TRBJ2-3
D: TRBD2
V: TRBV10-2
size: .
CDR3: CASSDQKTLLAGGSDTQYF
DNA: TGCGCCAGCAGTGACCAAAAAACGCTACTAGCGGGGGGATCAGATACGCAGTATTTT

J: TRBJ1-5
D: .
V: TRBV25-1
size: .
CDR3: CASSADSYSNQPQHF
DNA: TGTGCCAGCAGTGCCGACAGTTATAGCAATCAGCCCCAGCATTTT

J: TRBJ1-1
D: .
V: TRBV27
size: .
CDR3: CASSSNLPEAFF
DNA: TGTGCCAGCAGTTCGAACCTACCTGAAGCTTTCTTT

J: TRBJ2-1
D: TRBD2
V: TRBV7-9
size: .
CDR3: CASSGQSAGGLNNEQFF
DNA: TGTGCCAGCAGCGGGCAGTCTGCGGGAGGGCTTAACAATGAGCAGTTCTTC

J: TRBJ1-2
D: .
V: TRBV28
size: .
CDR3: CASNREVGGYTF
DNA: TGTGCCAGTAACAGGGAAGTGGGAGGCTACACCTTC

J: TRBJ2-2
D: TRBD2
V: TRBV7-2
size: .
CDR3: CASSRTSGGITGELFF
DNA: TGTGCCAGCAGCAGGACTAGCGGGGGGATCACCGGGGAGCTGTTTTTT

J: TRBJ1-2
D: .
V: TRBV29-1
size: .
CDR3: CSVEDLRVSQRGYTF
DNA: TGCAGCGTTGAAGATCTTCGTGTCTCACAGCGGGGCTACACCTTC

J: TRBJ2-2
D: .
V: TRBV5-4
size: .
CDR3: CASSSGAMTSNTGELFF
DNA: TGTGCCAGCAGCTCGGGAGCAATGACTTCGAACACCGGGGAGCTGTTTTTT

J: TRBJ2-5
D: TRBD2
V: TRBV10-3
size: .
CDR3: CAISELAGYRKTQYF
DNA: TGTGCCATCAGTGAGCTAGCGGGGTACCGGAAGACCCAGTACTTC

J: TRBJ2-7
D: .
V: TRBV6-5
size: .
CDR3: CASSYKDGTYEQYF
DNA: TGTGCCAGCAGTTACAAAGACGGGACCTACGAGCAGTACTTC

J: TRBJ2-7
D: .
V: TRBV19
size: .
CDR3: CASSSGTTLYEQYF
DNA: TGTGCCAGTAGTTCCGGGACAACTCTTTACGAGCAGTACTTC

J: TRBJ2-7
D: TRBD1
V: TRBV19
size: few
CDR3: CASSIKGTVYSTYEQYF
DNA: TGTGCCAGTAGTATAAAAGGGACAGTTTATTCTACCTACGAGCAGTACTTC

J: TRBJ1-4
D: .
V: TRBV27
size: .
CDR3: CADNTVNEKLFF
DNA: TGTGCCGACAACACCGTTAATGAAAAACTGTTTTTT

J: TRBJ2-7
D: TRBD1
V: TRBV29-1
size: .
CDR3: CSTVGQGSHEQYF
DNA: TGCAGCACCGTGGGACAGGGGTCCCACGAGCAGTACTTC

J: TRBJ1-1
D: .
V: TRBV5-4
size: .
CDR3: CASSPSGGQNTEAFF
DNA: TGTGCCAGCAGCCCGAGCGGGGGGCAAAACACTGAAGCTTTCTTT

J: TRBJ1-5
D: TRBD1
V: TRBV19
size: .
CDR3: CASSMPASGTGSNQPQHF
DNA: TGTGCCAGTAGTATGCCCGCATCCGGGACAGGGAGCAATCAGCCCCAGCATTTT

J: TRBJ2-7
D: .
V: TRBV27
size: few
CDR3: CASSLWVGDPTHPMYF
DNA: TGTGCCAGCAGTTTATGGGTAGGAGACCCAACCCACCCCATGTACTTC

J: TRBJ1-4
D: .
V: TRBV5-1
size: .
CDR3: CASSLGGGLTNEKLFF
DNA: TGCGCCAGCAGCTTGGGCGGGGGCCTAACTAATGAAAAACTGTTTTTT